The clone carrying this T cell receptor (beta chain) was seen repeatedly, ten times or more. Its antigen is not known. These data originate in a study of neurological immune-mediated disorders. This CDR3 contains 15 residues. The germline V gene has CDR1 DFQATT and CDR2 SNEGSKA (reference sequence). V was pared by 5 bases and J by 2 bases, with 15 bases between. The team produced cDNA through 5'RACE using 10-nucleotide random UMIs. TCRdb itself ran the 5' RACE reads through MiXCR, one entry per CDR3 protein. The sample holds just over 95,000 distinct CDR3 sequences; 3% to 4% are singletons and the top ten take 5% to 7.5%. Overall study results and limits: The authors found no clinical or MRI feature associated with the multiple sclerosis repertoire cluster.

What was sequenced was PBMCs. This TCR came from a woman aged 18-30 years with multiple sclerosis. The chain combines TRBV20-1 with TRBJ1-4; D gene uncertain. CDR3 amino acids: CSAYRRLGTNEKLFF. CDR3 in DNA: TGCAGTGCTTACAGACGGTTGGGGACTAATGAAAAACTGTTTTTT.